What follows are 3 T cell receptor beta chains derived from one specimen sequenced in a study of blood T cell repertoires in COVID-19. Clones were read by immunoSEQ multiplex PCR, and TCRdb kept only the in-frame ones, dropping some. Among approximately 250,000 clones listed, just over 85% were seen once. The source material was peripheral blood. The receptor set was obtained from a young man who had recovered from COVID-19.

V gene TRBV9 combines with J gene TRBJ2-3; TRBD2 matches at 13 bases. Trimming cost V 0 bases and J 0 bases; bases outside gene matches: 7. The CDR3 has 19 amino acids. Germline values: CDR1 SGDLS, CDR2 YYNGEE. CDR3 sequence: CASSVGRTSGGTSTDTQYF. As DNA, the CDR3 is TGTGCCAGCAGCGTAGGCAGGACTAGCGGGGGAACTAGCACAGATACGCAGTATTTT. Looking up the rest from reference TRBV9 and TRBJ2-3 gives the full variable domain: DSGVTQTPKHLITATGQRVTLRCSPRSGDLSVYWYQQSLDQGLQFLIQYYNGEERAKGNILERFSAQQFPDLHSELNLSSLELGDSALYFCASSVGRTSGGTSTDTQYFGPGTRLTVL.

The chain links TRBV27 to TRBJ2-7, with TRBD1 matching 8 bases. The CDR3 spans 20 residues. V lost 5 bases to trimming and J lost 1 base; unmatched junction nucleotides: 22. Germline assignment: CDR1 MNHEY and CDR2 SMNVEV (reference sequence). The CDR3 nucleotides read TGTGCCAGCAGTCTCACTACCCCTCGGGCCTCCGGACAGGGATCCTACGAGCAGTACTTC. This encodes CASSLTTPRASGQGSYEQYF.

CDR3 loop: CASREGLNTDTQYF. CDR3 sequence (DNA): TGTGCCAGCAGGGAGGGACTTAACACAGATACGCAGTATTTT. This chain joins TRBV2 and TRBJ2-3, with D possibly being TRBD2 (6 bases). This CDR3 is 14 amino acids long. V dropped 6 bases and J dropped 2 bases, with 12 bases sitting between them. The germline CDR1 and CDR2 sequences are SNHLY and FYNNEI.